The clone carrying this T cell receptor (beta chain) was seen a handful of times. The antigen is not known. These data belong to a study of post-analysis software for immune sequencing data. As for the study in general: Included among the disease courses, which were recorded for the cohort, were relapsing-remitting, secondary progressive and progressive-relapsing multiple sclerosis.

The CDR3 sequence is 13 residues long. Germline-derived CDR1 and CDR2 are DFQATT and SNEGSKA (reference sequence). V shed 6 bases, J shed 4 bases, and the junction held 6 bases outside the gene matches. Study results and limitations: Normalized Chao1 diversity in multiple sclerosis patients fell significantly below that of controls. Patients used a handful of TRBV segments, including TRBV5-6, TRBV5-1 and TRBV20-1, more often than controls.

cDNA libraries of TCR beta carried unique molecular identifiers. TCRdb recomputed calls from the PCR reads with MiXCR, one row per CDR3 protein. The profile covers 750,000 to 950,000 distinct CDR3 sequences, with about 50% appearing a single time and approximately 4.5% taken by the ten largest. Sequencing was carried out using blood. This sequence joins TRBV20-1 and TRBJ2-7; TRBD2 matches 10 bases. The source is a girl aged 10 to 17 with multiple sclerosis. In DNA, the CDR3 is TGCAGTGCCCAAGGACTAGCGGTGTACGAGCAGTACTTC. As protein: CSAQGLAVYEQYF.